This T cell receptor (beta chain) was captured in a study of chemoradiotherapy in HPV16-positive cancers. Regarding the study as a whole: In HPV16-positive patients, HPV-responsive T-cell expansion tracked better recurrence-free survival. Candidate HPV-specific clones and E7-related TCR motifs grew in tumor during treatment.

As to this clone: No antigen is known for it.

Libraries were prepared by immunoSEQ multiplex PCR; TCRdb keeps only in-frame clonotypes and omits some of them. The sample lists approximately 30,000 clones, over 85% occurring once. Samples were taken several times over chemoradiotherapy. Unmatched junction bases numbered 6, after V lost 3 bases and J lost 4 bases. The CDR3 loop spans 15 amino acids. Germline values: CDR1 LGHNA, CDR2 YNFKEQ. The J gene is TRBJ2-7, the V gene TRBV4-2; TRBD1 aligns across 10 bases. Sequencing was performed on blood, taken from a patient who underwent chemoradiotherapy. This receptor was identified in a human donor with HPV-associated anogenital cancer. The CDR3 loop is CASSQYSDRGYEQYF. CDR3 nucleotide sequence: TGTGCCAGCAGCCAGTACTCGGACAGGGGGTACGAGCAGTACTTC.